The 30 T cell receptor beta chains presented below share a single source sample, sequenced in a study of blood T cell repertoires in COVID-19 (TCRdb year 2020). Receptor amplification or capture employed the immunoSEQ multiplex PCR assay. TCRdb took over this immuneACCESS table, retaining in-frame rearrangements with V and J assigned. Such tables are incomplete; in checked studies, under half of the missing clones stem from an unresolved V gene, and the remainder is unexplained. The sample table records around 230,000 clones; around 83% of these occur just once. The ten largest account for 8.2% of the sample. Specimen: peripheral blood. These receptors originate from a woman aged 45-60 years with acute or convalescent COVID-19.

V and J are TRBV19 and TRBJ1-5; unclear D gene. The V end lost 7 bases, the J end lost 6 bases, and 16 bases lay between the germline ends. Germline lookup yields CDR1 LNHDA and CDR2 SQIVND (reference sequence). The CDR3 covers 14 residues. The CDR3 region is CASTHTNRGQPQHF. The CDR3 region has the DNA TGTGCCAGTACCCACACCAACCGGGGTCAGCCCCAGCATTTT.

The V and J genes are TRBV2 and TRBJ2-3, with D perhaps TRBD2 (6 bases). Germline lookup yields CDR1 SNHLY and CDR2 FYNNEI. V shed 3 bases and J shed 5 bases, with 6 bases lying between them. The CDR3 is 12 residues long. Here the CDR3 DNA reads TGTGCCAGCAGTGACGGGGGAGATACGCAGTATTTT. This codes for CASSDGGDTQYF.

The V call is TRBV11-2, the J call TRBJ2-1; no reliable D call. Per germline, CDR1 SGHAT and CDR2 FQNNGV. The germline V and J ends were trimmed by 5 bases and 3 bases, with 8 bases remaining between them. The CDR3 sequence is 13 residues long. CDR3 sequence (DNA): TGTGCCAGCAGCCCGGTGAGCTACAATGAGCAGTTCTTC. Residues: CASSPVSYNEQFF.

This rearrangement joins TRBV28 to TRBJ1-5; a weak D match, TRBD1 (5 bases). Germline lookup yields CDR1 MDHEN and CDR2 SYDVKM. V lost 2 bases and J lost 0, with 8 bases in between. The CDR3 sequence is 15 residues long. CDR3 residues: CASSLVQDSNQPQHF. CDR3 nucleotides: TGTGCCAGCAGTTTAGTACAGGATAGCAATCAGCCCCAGCATTTT.

This clone was counted between two and nine times. V and J are TRBV4-2 and TRBJ2-6; tentatively, D is TRBD1 (6 bases). Per germline, CDR1 LGHNA and CDR2 YNFKEQ. With 0 bases removed from V and 3 bases from J, the gap between germline ends came to 9 bases. This CDR3 has 16 residues. CDR3 sequence reads: CASSQDLQGGANVLTF. The CDR3 coding sequence is TGTGCCAGCAGCCAAGATTTACAGGGTGGGGCCAACGTCCTGACTTTC.

This chain links TRBV10-3 with TRBJ2-7; perhaps TRBD1 as D (5 bases). CDR1 and CDR2 (germline): ENHRY, SYGVKD. Trimming stripped 11 bases from V and 2 bases from J, with 13 bases between. CDR3 length: 12 residues. CDR3 coding DNA: TGTGCCTCCTCTGACAGCCCCTACGAGCAGTACTTC. It specifies CASSDSPYEQYF.

As regards this clone: Compared with germline, one end of the junction differs, possibly owing to a read error. The rearrangement joins TRBV6-1 to TRBJ1-1; D might be TRBD1 (5 bases). This CDR3 has 13 residues. Germline V gene sequence: CDR1 MNHNS, CDR2 SASEGT. The CDR3 protein is CASSEGQNTEAFF. In DNA form, the CDR3 reads TGTGCCAGCAGCGAAGGACAGAACACTGAAGCTTTCTTT.

The chain couples TRBV12-5 to TRBJ2-7, with 7 bases that match TRBD2. The CDR3 has 12 amino acids. The germline V gene encodes CDR1 LGHNT and CDR2 FRNRAP. V shed 7 bases, J shed 4 bases, and the junction held 4 bases outside the gene matches. CDR3 sequence: CASEGGGYEQYF. DNA of the CDR3: TGTGCTAGTGAGGGCGGGGGTTACGAGCAGTACTTC.

The V call is TRBV11-2, the J call TRBJ2-2; a weak D match, TRBD2 (5 bases). Per the germline V gene, CDR1 is SGHAT and CDR2 is FQNNGV. The CDR3 has 13 residues. The CDR3 region has the DNA TGTGCTGGGCGGGCCTCGAACACCGGGGAGCTGTTTTTT. Translating gives CAGRASNTGELFF.

The chain joins TRBV12-3 or TRBV12-4 to TRBJ2-3, with D perhaps TRBD2 (7 bases). Trimming shortened V by 10 bases and J by 5 bases, and 16 bases separated the two germline ends. The CDR3 loop spans 13 amino acids. The CDR3 coding sequence is TGTGCCACTGGGAAGGGGGGGGGAGATACGCAGTATTTT. As protein: CATGKGGGDTQYF.

V is TRBV27 and J is TRBJ1-1; D not resolved. Trimming cost V 0 bases and J 0 bases, with 5 bases left between them. The CDR3 covers 14 residues. Germline V CDR1 and CDR2: MNHEY, SMNVEV (reference sequence). CDR3 DNA: TGTGCCAGCAGTTTATCATCCTTGAACACTGAAGCTTTCTTT. It translates to CASSLSSLNTEAFF.

At least ten counts were recorded for this clone. This sample includes further DNA sequences coding for the same CDR3. The CDR3 DNA sequence: TGTGCCAGCAGTGAACAGGGGAGTAATGAGCAGTTCTTC. Translation gives CASSEQGSNEQFF. The chain combines TRBV2 with TRBJ2-1; D perhaps matches TRBD1 (6 bases). The CDR3 extends over 13 amino acids. The V gene lost 2 bases and the J gene lost 7 bases, with 9 bases spanning the gap. Per the germline V gene, CDR1 is SNHLY and CDR2 is FYNNEI.

The chain uses TRBV6-6 and TRBJ1-2; D is perhaps TRBD1 (5 bases). CDR3 length equals 14 residues. V was pared by 7 bases and J by 11 bases, with 23 bases between. Germline lookup yields CDR1 MNHNY and CDR2 SVGAGI (reference sequence). The CDR3: CASMREVGTGGYTF. In DNA form, the CDR3 reads TGTGCCAGCATGAGGGAGGTGGGGACCGGGGGTTACACCTTC.

The chain combines TRBV6-5 with TRBJ1-1; D uncertain. The germline gives CDR1 MNHEY, CDR2 SVGAGI. V was clipped by 7 bases and J by 1 base, with 10 bases between them. CDR3 size: 13 residues. The CDR3 loop reads CASIFNSNTEAFF. The CDR3 DNA follows: TGTGCCAGCATTTTTAACTCGAACACTGAAGCTTTCTTT.

This clone turned up a few times. The chain is built from TRBV28 and TRBJ1-4; no clear D gene. From germline, CDR1 is MDHEN and CDR2 SYDVKM. This CDR3 is built from 14 residues. The ends were cut back, 5 bases at V and 6 bases at J, with 13 bases in the middle. CDR3 bases: TGTGCCAGCAGTCTCCCAGGATACGATGAAAAACTGTTTTTT. Protein product: CASSLPGYDEKLFF.

The chain recombines TRBV19 with TRBJ1-1; 9 bases are a match to TRBD1. The CDR3 runs to 15 residues. The germline V gene encodes CDR1 LNHDA and CDR2 SQIVND (reference sequence). The V gene end was trimmed by 3 bases and the J gene end by 3 bases; junction bases not matched to a gene: 5. The CDR3 reads CASSITGGRDTEAFF. The CDR3 region has the DNA TGTGCCAGTAGTATTACAGGGGGCCGGGACACTGAAGCTTTCTTT.

The chain couples TRBV2 to TRBJ1-5; D is ambiguous. V lost 2 bases, J lost 0 bases, and 11 bases lay in between. Germline CDR1 and CDR2: SNHLY and FYNNEI. The CDR3 runs 16 residues. CDR3 nucleotide sequence: TGTGCCAGCAGTGAATGGGAGGGAGATAGCAATCAGCCCCAGCATTTT. It specifies CASSEWEGDSNQPQHF. The full variable domain, its missing parts supplied by reference TRBV2 and TRBJ1-5, is EPEVTQTPSHQVTQMGQEVILRCVPISNHLYFYWYRQILGQKVEFLVSFYNNEISEKSEIFDDQFSVERPDGSNFTLKIRSTKLEDSAMYFCASSEWEGDSNQPQHFGDGTRLSIL.

The rearrangement joins TRBV12-3 or TRBV12-4 to TRBJ2-7, with D perhaps TRBD2 (5 bases). V was clipped by 4 bases and J by 4 bases, with 8 bases between them. The CDR3 sequence is 12 residues long. The CDR3 reads CASSSWTYEQYF. CDR3 DNA sequence: TGTGCCAGCAGTTCCTGGACTTACGAGCAGTACTTC.

This clone was seen only a few times. The rearrangement uses TRBV2 and TRBJ1-4, with TRBD1 identical over 9 bases. The CDR3 length is 13 residues. In germline, CDR1 is SNHLY, CDR2 FYNNEI. V shed 8 bases and J 3 bases; nucleotides not matched to a gene: 1. In nucleotides, the CDR3 is TGTGCCAGCCGGGACAGGGCTAATGAAAAACTGTTTTTT. The encoded protein is CASRDRANEKLFF.

The chain combines TRBV7-2 with TRBJ2-5; D is unclear. The germline V gene encodes CDR1 SGHTA and CDR2 FQGNSA. Trimming shortened V by 5 bases and J by 5 bases, and 6 bases separated the two germline ends. The CDR3 spans 11 residues. CDR3 loop: CASSPGETQYF. The CDR3 DNA is TGTGCCAGCAGCCCCGGGGAGACCCAGTACTTC.

The chain has TRBV13 and TRBJ2-3; TRBD2 aligns across 10 bases. V shed 5 bases, J shed 4 bases, and the junction held 18 bases outside the gene matches. The CDR3 covers 19 residues. In germline, CDR1 is PRHDT, CDR2 FYEKMQ (reference sequence). CDR3 in amino acids: CASSPLGLAGEGGADTQYF. The CDR3 DNA reads TGTGCCAGCAGCCCACTTGGGCTAGCGGGAGAAGGAGGCGCAGATACGCAGTATTTT.

The chain is built from TRBV5-6 and TRBJ2-7; tentatively, D is TRBD2 (7 bases). V shed 4 bases and J shed 4 bases, with 18 bases lying between them. CDR1 and CDR2 from the germline V gene are SGHDT and YYEEEE. This CDR3 is built from 15 residues. The CDR3 DNA reads as TGTGCCAGCAGCCGCGTGGGGGGGGCTGGATACGAGCAGTACTTC. Translated: CASSRVGGAGYEQYF.

The J gene is TRBJ1-2, the V gene TRBV7-9; D gene uncertain. CDR3 length equals 14 residues. V lost 1 base and J lost 4, with 10 bases in between. The germline gives CDR1 SEHNR, CDR2 FQNEAQ (reference sequence). The CDR3 reads CASSLEEGIYGYTF. CDR3 in DNA: TGTGCCAGCAGCTTAGAGGAGGGTATCTATGGCTACACCTTC. The full variable domain, rest sourced from reference TRBV7-9 and TRBJ1-2, is DTGVSQNPRHKITKRGQNVTFRCDPISEHNRLYWYRQTLGQGPEFLTYFQNEAQLEKSRLLSDRFSAERPKGSFSTLEIQRTEQGDSAMYLCASSLEEGIYGYTFGSGTRLTVV.

This clone showed up just a few times. The chain joins TRBV24-1 to TRBJ1-2; TRBD1 matches at 8 bases. After removal of 3 bases from V and 7 bases from J, the junction contained 12 bases not matched to a gene. This CDR3 spans 16 amino acids. The V gene's germline CDR1 is KGHDR and CDR2 SFDVKD. This chain's CDR3 is CATSDPRAGGIGGYTF. In nucleotides, the CDR3 is TGTGCCACCAGTGATCCCCGGGCAGGGGGCATCGGTGGCTACACCTTC.

The V gene is TRBV18, the J gene TRBJ1-3; D might be TRBD1 (5 bases). Per germline, CDR1 KGHSH and CDR2 LQKENI. The V end lost 3 bases, the J end lost 1 base, and 10 bases lay between the germline ends. This CDR3 comprises 15 residues. CDR3: CASSPLQGSGNTIYF. The CDR3 bases are TGTGCCAGCTCACCCCTCCAGGGATCTGGAAACACCATATATTTT. Based on the CDR3 plus reference TRBV18 and TRBJ1-3, the full variable domain is NAGVMQNPRHLVRRRGQEARLRCSPMKGHSHVYWYRQLPEEGLKFMVYLQKENIIDESGMPKERFSAEFPKEGPSILRIQQVVRGDSAAYFCASSPLQGSGNTIYFGEGSWLTVV.

The genes are TRBV2 and TRBJ1-1; possible D gene TRBD1, 5 bases. Deletions cut 3 bases from V and 10 bases from J, with 15 bases between. The length of the CDR3 is 13 residues. CDR1 is SNHLY and CDR2 is FYNNEI in the germline V gene. The CDR3, as DNA: TGTGCCAGCAGTGAGGGGCAGCCTCTGGTAGCTTTCTTT. Its protein is CASSEGQPLVAFF.

CDR3 sequence (DNA): TGTGCCAGCAGCCCCGGGGAGGGGGCCTACGAGCAGTACTTC. This sequence encodes CASSPGEGAYEQYF. J is TRBJ2-7 and V is TRBV3-1 (or the pseudogene TRBV3-2), with D possibly being TRBD2 (7 bases). This CDR3 spans 14 amino acids. Trimming shortened V by 4 bases and J by 2 bases, and 12 bases separated the two germline ends. Germline CDR1 reads LGHDT; CDR2 reads YNNKEL (reference sequence).

This rearrangement joins TRBV24-1 to TRBJ2-7; 10 bases fit TRBD2. This CDR3 comprises 15 residues. The V gene's germline CDR1 is KGHDR and CDR2 SFDVKD. With V trimmed by 12 bases and J by 4 bases, 14 bases remained unmatched. The CDR3 bases are TGTGCCCCTGCGCGGGCTAGCGGGAGAATATACGAGCAGTACTTC. It specifies CAPARASGRIYEQYF.

This rearrangement joins TRBV2 to TRBJ2-3; D perhaps matches TRBD1 (5 bases). Trimming removed 1 base from V and 1 base from J, with 12 bases in between. The CDR3 runs to 16 residues. Germline CDR1 is SNHLY and CDR2 is FYNNEI. This CDR3 reads CASSEGQGKGTDTQYF. CDR3 nucleotides: TGTGCCAGCAGTGAAGGTCAGGGAAAGGGCACAGATACGCAGTATTTT.

The CDR3: CATMTPSYEQYF. CDR3 DNA sequence: TGTGCCACCATGACACCCTCCTACGAGCAGTACTTC. The J gene is TRBJ2-7, the V gene TRBV28; D is undetermined. V lost 10 bases to trimming and J lost 0 bases, with 10 bases between them. Germline-derived CDR1 and CDR2 are MDHEN and SYDVKM. The CDR3 runs 12 residues.